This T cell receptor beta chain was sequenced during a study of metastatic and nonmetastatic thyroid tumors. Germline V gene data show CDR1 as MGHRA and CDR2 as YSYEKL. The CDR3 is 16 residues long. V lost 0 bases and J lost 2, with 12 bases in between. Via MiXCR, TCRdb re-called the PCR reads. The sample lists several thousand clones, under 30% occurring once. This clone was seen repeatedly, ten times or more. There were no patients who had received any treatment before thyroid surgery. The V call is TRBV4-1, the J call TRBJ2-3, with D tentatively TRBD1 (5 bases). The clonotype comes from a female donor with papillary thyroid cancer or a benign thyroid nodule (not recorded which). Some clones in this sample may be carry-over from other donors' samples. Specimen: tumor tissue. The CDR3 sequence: CASSQDRGTYTDTQYF. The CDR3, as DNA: TGCGCCAGCAGCCAAGATAGGGGAACATACACAGATACGCAGTATTTT.